This T cell receptor (beta chain) was sequenced for a study of tissue T cells after allogeneic stem cell transplantation. Whole-study results and caveats: The study did not identify alloreactive or antigen-specific tissue TCRs, and some clones might be persisting host cells. Only a limited share of tissue TCRs appeared in blood or spleen.

Libraries were prepared by immunoSEQ multiplex PCR; TCRdb keeps only in-frame clonotypes and omits some of them. The table includes 5,500 to 8,000 clones, around 61% detected once. Worth noting for this clone: Its antigen remains unknown.

The ends lost 4 bases at V and 1 base at J; junction bases unmatched: 11. The CDR3 is made up of 17 amino acids. Germline loops: CDR1 SGDLS, CDR2 YYNGEE. The chain has TRBV9 and TRBJ2-1, with 7 bases identical to TRBD2. Sequences were derived from duodenum tissue, sampled at autopsy. This clonotype was obtained from a female donor over 55 with lung cancer. The CDR3 here is CASSRVGAGVSYNEQFF. Written as DNA, the CDR3 is TGTGCCAGCAGCCGTGTAGGGGCGGGGGTGTCCTACAATGAGCAGTTCTTC.